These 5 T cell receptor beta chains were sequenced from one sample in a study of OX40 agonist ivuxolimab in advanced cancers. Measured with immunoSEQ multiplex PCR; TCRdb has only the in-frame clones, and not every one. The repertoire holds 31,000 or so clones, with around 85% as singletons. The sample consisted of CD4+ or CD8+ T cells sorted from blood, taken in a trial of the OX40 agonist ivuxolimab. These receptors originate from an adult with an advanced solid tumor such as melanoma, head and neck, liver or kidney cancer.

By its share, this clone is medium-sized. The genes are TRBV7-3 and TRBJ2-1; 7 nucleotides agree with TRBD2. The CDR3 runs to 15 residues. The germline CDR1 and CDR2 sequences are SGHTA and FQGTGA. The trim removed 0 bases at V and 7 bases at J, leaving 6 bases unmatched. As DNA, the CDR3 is TGTGCCAGCAGCTTAACGTTGGCTAGCGGTAATGAGCAGTTCTTC. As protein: CASSLTLASGNEQFF.

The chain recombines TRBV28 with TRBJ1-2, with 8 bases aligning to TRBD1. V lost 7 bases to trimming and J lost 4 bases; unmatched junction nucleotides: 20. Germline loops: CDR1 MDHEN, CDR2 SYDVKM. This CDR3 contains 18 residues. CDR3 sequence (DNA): TGTGCCAGCATCCCGCAGGGTTGGCGGACAGGGTCTGGCTATGGCTACACCTTC. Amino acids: CASIPQGWRTGSGYGYTF.

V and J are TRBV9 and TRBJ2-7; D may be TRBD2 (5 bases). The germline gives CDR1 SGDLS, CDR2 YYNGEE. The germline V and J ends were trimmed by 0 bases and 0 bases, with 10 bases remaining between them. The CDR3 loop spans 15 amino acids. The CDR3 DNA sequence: TGTGCCAGCAGCGTAGGGCTAGGGAGCTCCTACGAGCAGTACTTC. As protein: CASSVGLGSSYEQYF.

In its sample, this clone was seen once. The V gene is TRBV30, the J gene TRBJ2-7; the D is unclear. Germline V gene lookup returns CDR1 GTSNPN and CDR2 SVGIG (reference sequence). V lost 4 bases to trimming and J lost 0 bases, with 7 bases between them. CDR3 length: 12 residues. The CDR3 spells CAWTPDSYEQYF. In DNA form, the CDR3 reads TGTGCCTGGACGCCCGACTCCTACGAGCAGTACTTC.

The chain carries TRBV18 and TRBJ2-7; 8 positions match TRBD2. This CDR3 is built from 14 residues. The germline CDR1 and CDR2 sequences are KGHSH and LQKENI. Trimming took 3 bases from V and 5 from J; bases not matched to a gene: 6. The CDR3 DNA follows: TGTGCCAGCTCACCCGCCAGCGGGAGCCACGAGCAGTACTTC. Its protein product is CASSPASGSHEQYF.